What follows describes a single T cell receptor beta chain. This sample was included in a study of blood T cell repertoires in COVID-19. Study-wide background: PBMCs, B-cell-depleted T cells, or T cells were the source of the cDNA or gDNA that made up the material.

Per the original methods: Estimated nucleated cell counts came from reference gene primer amplification. Produced via immunoSEQ multiplex PCR; TCRdb's table is partial and in-frame only. That table gives V, J and clone size, and the DNA gave D and trimming. The sample lists 400,000 to 450,000 clones; 70% to 90% were seen once. The receptor was derived from a woman in her forties or fifties with COVID-19, enrolled during active disease. Material: peripheral blood.

CDR3 sequence reads: CASSVTGGPTGELFF. CDR3 in DNA: TGTGCCAGCAGCGTAACAGGGGGGCCCACCGGGGAGCTGTTTTTT. This chain joins TRBV9 and TRBJ2-2; 8 positions agree with TRBD1. This CDR3 is built from 15 residues. Per germline, CDR1 SGDLS and CDR2 YYNGEE. The V gene end was trimmed by 1 base and the J gene end by 4 bases; junction bases not matched to a gene: 3.